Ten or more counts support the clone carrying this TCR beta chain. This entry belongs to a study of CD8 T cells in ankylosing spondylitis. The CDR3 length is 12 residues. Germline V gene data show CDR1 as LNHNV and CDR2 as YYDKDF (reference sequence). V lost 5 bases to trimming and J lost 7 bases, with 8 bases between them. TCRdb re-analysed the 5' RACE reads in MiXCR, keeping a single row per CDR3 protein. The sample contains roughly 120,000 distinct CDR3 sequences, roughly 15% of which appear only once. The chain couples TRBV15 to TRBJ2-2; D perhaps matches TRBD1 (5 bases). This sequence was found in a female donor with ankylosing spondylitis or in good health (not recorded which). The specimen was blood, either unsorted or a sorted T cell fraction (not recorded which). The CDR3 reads CATSLRVGELFF. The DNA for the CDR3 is TGTGCCACCAGCCTCAGGGTCGGGGAGCTGTTTTTT.